This TCR beta chain was obtained from a study of neurological immune-mediated disorders. Study-level points and caveats: HTLV-1-associated myelopathy had the most TCR clonal expansion, and multiple sclerosis had the least, less than healthy controls.

At least ten counts were recorded for this clonotype. The antigen is not known. MiXCR was run by TCRdb on the 5' RACE reads, yielding one entry per CDR3 protein. The sample yields 65,000 to 85,000 distinct CDR3 sequences, roughly 3% seen once. Sequenced material: PBMCs. This receptor was identified in a woman between 45 and 60 years old with multiple sclerosis.

The DNA for the CDR3 is TGTGCCAGTTCGGACGTCTCCAATCAGCCCCAGCATTTT. The encoded protein is CASSDVSNQPQHF. The chain carries TRBV19 and TRBJ1-5; D uncertain. V lost 8 bases to trimming and J lost 3 bases, with 11 bases between them. CDR1 and CDR2 (germline): LNHDA, SQIVND (reference sequence). The CDR3 totals 13 residues.